Sequencing of this TCR beta chain was carried out in a study of identical twins. From germline, CDR1 is MNHNS and CDR2 SASEGT. V lost 6 bases and J lost 6, with 9 bases in between. The CDR3 is made up of 12 amino acids. MiXCR, applied by TCRdb to the 5' RACE reads, yields one record per CDR3 protein. The table records about 690,000 distinct CDR3 sequences, over 5% of them present only once. The sample taken for sequencing was naive T cells sorted from blood. This sequence was found in a man aged 18 to 29 in good health. The chain carries TRBV6-1 and TRBJ2-1; D may be TRBD1 (6 bases). CDR3 protein: CASRQGSNEQFF. Written as DNA, the CDR3 is TGTGCCAGCAGACAGGGATCCAATGAGCAGTTCTTC.